This passage covers 10 T cell receptor beta chains from one sample sequenced in a study of T cells in Graves' hyperthyroidism and ophthalmopathy. TCR beta CDR3 regions were amplified from RNA transcripts. During a first-round RT-PCR of the TCR CDR3, the HTBI primer set was used. TCRdb reprocessed the multiplex PCR reads with MiXCR, giving one entry per CDR3 protein. The table records roughly 530,000 distinct CDR3 sequences, 15% to 20% of them present only once. Sequencing input: blood. All receptors derive from a woman aged 18-29 years with Graves' ophthalmopathy.

This clonotype was observed a handful of times. The chain is built from TRBV20-1 and TRBJ1-5, with TRBD1 matching over 9 bases. CDR3 length: 19 amino acids. Germline V gives CDR1 DFQATT, CDR2 SNEGSKA (reference sequence). The chain's CDR3 is CRQQGTGNRRLNFNQPQHF. The CDR3 region has the DNA TGCAGGCAGCAAGGGACAGGGAACCGCCGTTTAAATTTTAATCAGCCCCAGCATTTT.

There are many counts of this clonotype. The chain uses TRBV27 and TRBJ2-1, with D possibly TRBD2 on 6 matching bases. The V gene's germline CDR1 is MNHEY and CDR2 SMNVEV (reference sequence). Trimming took 0 bases from V and 3 from J, leaving 9 bases between them. The CDR3 covers 15 residues. In DNA, the CDR3 is TGTGCCAGCAGTTTATCTGGAGGGGTCTACAATGAGCAGTTCTTC. This codes for CASSLSGGVYNEQFF.

This clonotype was seen only a few times. This may be a read error: a much more frequent sequence differs by one nucleotide. It is likely a read error, because the conserved phenylalanine at the end of the CDR3 is missing. The chain has TRBV6-1 and TRBJ2-7; 8 bases agree with TRBD1. J lost 2 bases, V lost 7 bases, and 10 bases had no gene match. The CDR3 is 15 residues long. Germline-derived CDR1 and CDR2 are MNHNS and SASEGT. The CDR3 nucleotides are TGTGCCAGCACCTTTACCGGGACAGGTGCCTACGAGCAGTACCTC. The encoded protein is CASTFTGTGAYEQYL.

The chain couples TRBV10-3 to TRBJ1-1; D is unresolved. The CDR3 is 13 residues long. The germline V and J ends were trimmed by 5 bases and 0 bases, with 7 bases remaining between them. Germline lookup yields CDR1 ENHRY and CDR2 SYGVKD. The CDR3 DNA is TGTGCCATCAGTAACTCTTTGAACACTGAAGCTTTCTTT. It is translated as CAISNSLNTEAFF.

The table lists this clonotype with many counts. The chain joins TRBV25-1 to TRBJ2-7; D gene unclear. Germline CDR1 reads MGHDK; CDR2 reads SYGVNS. V was shortened by 3 bases and J by 1 base, with 7 bases between the two germline ends. This CDR3 is built from 13 residues. The CDR3 loop reads CASSDQNSYEQYF. The CDR3 DNA reads TGTGCCAGCAGTGATCAGAATTCCTACGAGCAGTACTTC.

This clonotype was counted ten times or more. The chain has TRBV11-2 and TRBJ2-3; 8 positions agree with TRBD2. The J segment lost 6 bases and the V segment lost 4 bases, leaving 9 bases of the junction unmatched. This CDR3 spans 15 amino acids. Germline CDR1 reads SGHAT; CDR2 reads FQNNGV. Here the CDR3 reads CASSSEGGLGDTQYF. CDR3 bases: TGTGCCAGCAGCTCCGAGGGGGGACTAGGGGATACGCAGTATTTT.

This clonotype was recorded many times. The chain couples TRBV7-2 to TRBJ2-7; TRBD2 might be the D (6 bases). Germline-derived CDR1 and CDR2 are SGHTA and FQGNSA. V lost 4 bases and J lost 5, with 9 bases in between. This CDR3 is built from 12 residues. Here the CDR3 DNA reads TGTGCCAGCAGCTACGGGGGTCACGAGCAGTACTTC. This sequence encodes CASSYGGHEQYF.

This clonotype has at least ten counts. This chain connects TRBV9 to TRBJ1-2; D gene unclear. V gave up 5 bases and J gave up 1 base, with 9 bases separating them. Germline CDR1 reads SGDLS; CDR2 reads YYNGEE. The CDR3 loop spans 13 amino acids. CDR3 in DNA: TGTGCCAGCAGTGTCGACGGTAACTATGGCTACACCTTC. It yields the protein CASSVDGNYGYTF.

This clonotype was detected a few times. This chain connects TRBV4-3 to TRBJ2-2, with 12 positions matching TRBD2. The V segment lost 0 bases and the J segment 1 base; nucleotides outside the gene matches: 6. The length of the CDR3 is 19 residues. Germline V gene sequence: CDR1 LGHNA, CDR2 YSLEER. The CDR3 nucleotides are TGCGCCAGCAGCCAAGAAGGGCTAGCGGGAGGGGGGAACACCGGGGAGCTGTTTTTT. Protein: CASSQEGLAGGGNTGELFF.

J is TRBJ1-6 and V is TRBV20-1; no definite D call. V lost 1 base to trimming and J lost 9 bases, with 10 bases between them. CDR3 size: 13 residues. Germline assignment: CDR1 DFQATT and CDR2 SNEGSKA (reference sequence). The CDR3 sequence is CSARVPVGSPLHF. The CDR3 DNA sequence: TGCAGTGCTAGAGTGCCTGTTGGTTCACCCCTCCACTTT.